The 14 T cell receptor beta chains presented below share a single source sample, sequenced in a study of beta chain features in type 1 diabetes. Since all of the isolated RNA was reverse transcribed, expressed TCRB transcripts were what got sequenced. TCRdb's copy holds only in-frame clones and misses some; the assay was immunoSEQ multiplex PCR. The sample has just over 600,000 clones; roughly a sixth are singletons. The sequenced sample was naive CD4+ T cells from blood. The receptor source for this set is a man aged 18 to 29 in good health.

This chain uses TRBV4-3 with TRBJ2-5, with D maybe TRBD1 (6 bases). V lost 3 bases and J lost 3, with 8 bases in between. This CDR3 comprises 13 residues. Germline loops: CDR1 LGHNA, CDR2 YSLEER. In nucleotides, the CDR3 is TGCGCCAGCAGCCAGGGGGCGAAAGAGACCCAGTACTTC. As protein: CASSQGAKETQYF.

The V call is TRBV9, the J call TRBJ2-2; no clear D gene. From germline, CDR1 is SGDLS and CDR2 YYNGEE. V was cut by 3 bases and J by 6 bases, with 15 bases left in between. The CDR3 runs to 15 residues. As DNA, the CDR3 is TGTGCCAGCAGCGCCGTCTCCTATAGTTCCGGGGAGCTGTTTTTT. Its translation: CASSAVSYSSGELFF.

This clone occurred once. The V and J genes are TRBV5-4 and TRBJ2-1; 9 positions agree with TRBD1. Germline V gene sequence: CDR1 SGHNT, CDR2 YYREEE (reference sequence). The CDR3 loop spans 17 amino acids. V lost 1 base and J lost 4; bases outside the gene matches: 9. The CDR3 reads CASSLRRQGGTYNEQFF. Written as DNA, the CDR3 is TGTGCCAGCAGCTTGAGGCGACAGGGGGGGACTTACAATGAGCAGTTCTTC.

The chain combines TRBV11-1 with TRBJ2-1; the D gene is possibly TRBD1 (5 bases). The CDR3 contains 14 residues. V gave up 7 bases and J gave up 8 bases, with 18 bases separating them. The germline CDR1 and CDR2 sequences are SGHAT and FQDESV (reference sequence). CDR3 bases: TGTGCCAGCATGGCAGGGCCTTCGTGGCATGAGCAGTTCTTC. This codes for CASMAGPSWHEQFF.

This sequence joins TRBV6-5 and TRBJ2-7; 9 nucleotides agree with TRBD2. The length of the CDR3 is 16 residues. J gave up 9 bases and V 0 bases, and 12 bases lay outside the gene matches. Germline CDR1 MNHEY, CDR2 SVGAGI. CDR3: CASSYSRLAVFFGQYF. The CDR3 nucleotides are TGTGCCAGCAGTTACTCGAGACTAGCGGTCTTTTTTGGGCAGTACTTC.

The V call is TRBV30, the J call TRBJ2-7, with 7 bases identical to TRBD1. In germline, CDR1 is GTSNPN, CDR2 SVGIG (reference sequence). The V and J ends lost 3 bases and 2 bases, in that order; junction bases with no gene match: 7. This CDR3 is 14 amino acids long. The CDR3 bases are TGTGCCTGGAGCGTAAACAGGGGACCCTACGAGCAGTACTTC. Protein: CAWSVNRGPYEQYF.

This clone was seen a handful of times. The J gene is TRBJ2-3, the V gene TRBV9; the match to TRBD2 covers 9 bases. The CDR3 loop spans 19 amino acids. V shed 0 bases and J 2 bases; nucleotides not matched to a gene: 13. Germline V gene lookup returns CDR1 SGDLS and CDR2 YYNGEE. The CDR3 DNA reads TGTGCCAGCAGCGTAGAGAAATGGGGACTAGCCGGGAACACAGATACGCAGTATTTT. It specifies CASSVEKWGLAGNTDTQYF.

The chain employs TRBV9 and TRBJ1-4; D not certain. Germline lookup yields CDR1 SGDLS and CDR2 YYNGEE. V was cut by 0 bases and J by 6 bases, with 9 bases left in between. The CDR3 spans 14 residues. The CDR3 bases are TGTGCCAGCAGCGTAGGACGGGGAGATGAAAAACTGTTTTTT. Translated: CASSVGRGDEKLFF.

The J gene is TRBJ1-5, the V gene TRBV19; D uncertain. CDR1 and CDR2 (germline): LNHDA, SQIVND (reference sequence). The CDR3 is 14 amino acids. V was trimmed by 4 bases and J by 2 bases, leaving 9 bases between them. The CDR3 DNA sequence: TGTGCCAGTAGTACGAGGGTTGGCAATCAGCCCCAGCATTTT. Translation gives CASSTRVGNQPQHF.

The V gene is TRBV15, the J gene TRBJ2-2; 8 nucleotides agree with TRBD2. CDR1 is LNHNV and CDR2 is YYDKDF in the germline V gene (reference sequence). There are 16 residues in the CDR3. Trimming at V came to 4 bases and at J to 2 bases, leaving 6 bases not matched to a gene. CDR3 protein: CATSKKVAGNTGELFF. For the CDR3, the DNA is TGTGCCACCAGCAAGAAGGTAGCGGGAAACACCGGGGAGCTGTTTTTT.

This clone was picked up a small number of times. The chain couples TRBV18 to TRBJ1-1; TRBD1 matches 7 bases. The ends lost 2 bases at V and 0 bases at J; junction bases unmatched: 3. The CDR3 spans 15 residues. Germline CDR1 reads KGHSH; CDR2 reads LQKENI. The CDR3: CASSPTGTVNTEAFF. DNA for the CDR3: TGTGCCAGCTCACCAACCGGGACAGTGAACACTGAAGCTTTCTTT.

The rearrangement joins TRBV6-5 to TRBJ2-7; D is uncertain. Trimming pared 4 bases from V and 1 base from J, leaving 14 bases between. CDR3 size: 15 residues. CDR1 MNHEY and CDR2 SVGAGI come from the germline V gene. CDR3 protein: CASSLDGLSSYEQYF. For the CDR3, the DNA is TGTGCCAGCAGTTTGGACGGCCTAAGTTCCTACGAGCAGTACTTC.

In its sample, this clone was seen a few times. This rearrangement joins TRBV2 to TRBJ2-5, with D possibly matching TRBD2 (7 bases). CDR3 length: 16 residues. V lost 2 bases to trimming and J lost 5 bases, with 18 bases between them. CDR1 SNHLY and CDR2 FYNNEI come from the germline V gene. CDR3 coding DNA: TGTGCCAGCAGTGAACCTGCCCTCAGGGGAGGGGAGACCCAGTACTTC. Translating gives CASSEPALRGGETQYF.

The chain is built from TRBV7-8 and TRBJ1-1, with TRBD1 identical over 8 bases. V was pared by 5 bases and J by 5 bases, with 7 bases of the junction left unmatched. CDR1 and CDR2 from the germline V gene are SGHVS and FQNEAQ. This CDR3 comprises 14 residues. CDR3 amino acids: CASSGRQGRTEAFF. As DNA, the CDR3 is TGTGCCAGCAGCGGCCGACAGGGGAGGACTGAAGCTTTCTTT.